The present T cell receptor (beta chain) was sequenced within a study of OX40 agonist ivuxolimab in advanced cancers. About the investigation overall: Ivuxolimab was a fully human IgG2 agonistic monoclonal antibody targeting the costimulatory receptor OX40 (CD134). Intravenous ivuxolimab was administered to patients every 2 weeks at six dose levels: 0.01, 0.1, 0.3, 1.5, 3 and 10 mg/kg. Of the 50 to 55 dose-escalation patients, hepatocellular carcinoma was present in about 20, melanoma in approximately 15, renal cell carcinoma in 9 and head and neck cancer in 9. A male proportion of around 83% and a mean age of around 60 years, ranging from about 23 to 90, were recorded for the dose-escalation cohort. Prior anti-PD-1, anti-PD-L1 or anti-CTLA-4 therapy was permitted, and checkpoint inhibitors had been received by roughly 42% of dose-escalation patients. Partial responses occurred in three dose-escalation patients, of whom one had hepatocellular carcinoma and two had cutaneous melanoma. Peripheral TCRbeta sequencing aimed to test whether ivuxolimab altered TCR sequence diversity and caused clonal T-cell expansion. The paper covers the monotherapy dose-escalation part of the phase I ivuxolimab trial, which included N ≈ 54 patients.

For this clone: What this receptor recognizes is not known. Per-base quality was not reported, and no clone a single base away is much larger than it.

To sequence the TCRbeta CDR3 region, genomic DNA was isolated from the sorted cells. The immunoSEQ Assay was used for sequencing of TCRbeta CDR3 regions. The immuneACCESS repertoire file appears here via TCRdb, limited to in-frame rearrangements. These files lack a portion of the clones; in checked studies, under half of the deficit traces to unresolved V genes, and the cause of the others is not known. The sample contains tens of thousands of clones, 79% of them found a single time. 2% to 3% of the sample belongs to the ten largest clones. The trial excluded patients who had a history of autoimmune disease or were on systemic immunosuppression. In every dose cohort, peripheral blood was drawn for TCR sequencing at baseline, cycle 4 day 1, and cycle 7 day 1. The samples were taken from a phase I, first-in-human, multicenter, open-label dose-escalation trial of ivuxolimab. Adults with locally advanced or metastatic melanoma, renal cell, hepatocellular, or head and neck squamous cell carcinoma were enrolled in the trial. Before TCR sequencing, CD4+ and CD8+ T cells were separately sorted from peripheral blood.

Overall study results and their limits: At doses of 0.1 to 3.0 mg/kg, clonal expansion of both CD4+ and CD8+ T cells in blood was seen between baseline and week 6. Which antigens the clonally expanded peripheral T cells were specific for was not determined. Low levels of normalized T-cell clonal expansion were also shown by some nonresponding patients. In partial responders in the 0.1-3.0 mg/kg groups, normalized peripheral clonal expansion was found to be among the lowest, especially among CD8+ T cells. On average, CD8+ T cells showed more expanded clones than CD4+ T cells after ivuxolimab.

Reading the germline V gene gives CDR1 SQVTM and CDR2 ANQGSEA. Trimming at the junction amounts to 7 bases on V and 4 bases on J, and the germline ends lie 7 bases apart. The CDR3, cysteine through phenylalanine, is 11 amino acids long. The CDR3 DNA has 33 bases and is translated from base 1. The source was CD4+ or CD8+ T cells sorted from blood, collected in a trial of the OX40 agonist ivuxolimab. The receptor comes from an adult with an advanced solid tumor such as melanoma, head and neck, liver or kidney cancer. Recombination connected TRBV29-1 to TRBJ2-2; TRBD1 is a weak D gene call, 5 bases matching. The nucleotides are TGCAGCGCACAGGCCACCGGGGAGCTGTTTTTT. The translation is CSAQATGELFF.